A single sample is the source of the 4 T cell receptor beta chains below, sequenced in a study of OX40 agonist ivuxolimab in advanced cancers. TCRdb keeps only in-frame clones here, not all; method: immunoSEQ multiplex PCR. The top ten clones hold 0.45% to 0.7% of a sample with some 80,000 clones, 87% of them seen once. The sample in question was CD4+ or CD8+ T cells sorted from blood, obtained in a trial of the OX40 agonist ivuxolimab. The receptors were gathered from an adult with an advanced solid tumor such as melanoma, head and neck, liver or kidney cancer.

There are a few counts of this clone. The sample carries other DNA sequences with the same CDR3. The rearrangement uses TRBV5-1 and TRBJ2-1; 8 bases are shared with TRBD2. Germline V lookup: CDR1 SGHRS, CDR2 YFSETQ. Losses at the gene ends were 5 bases for V and 0 bases for J; bases not matched to a gene: 4. The CDR3 contains 15 residues. As DNA, the CDR3 is TGCGCCAGCAGGTCCACTAGCGGCTCCTACAATGAGCAGTTCTTC. It codes for CASRSTSGSYNEQFF.

The V gene is TRBV20-1, the J gene TRBJ1-5; D is unresolved. Trimming left V 5 bases short and J 7 bases short, with 6 bases between. The germline V gene has CDR1 DFQATT and CDR2 SNEGSKA (reference sequence). The CDR3 spans 10 residues. The CDR3: CSAGPQPQHF. CDR3 DNA: TGCAGTGCTGGGCCGCAGCCCCAGCATTTT.

The V call is TRBV18, the J call TRBJ1-4; TRBD1 is a possible D gene (5 bases). The ends were cut back, 3 bases at V and 0 bases at J, with 14 bases in the middle. Looked up from germline, CDR1 is KGHSH and CDR2 is LQKENI. The CDR3 has 17 amino acids. CDR3: CASSPRQIYATNEKLFF. CDR3 DNA sequence: TGTGCCAGCTCACCCCGACAGATATATGCAACTAATGAAAAACTGTTTTTT.

V and J are TRBV29-1 and TRBJ2-1; TRBD1 is a possible D gene (6 bases). The V gene lost 0 bases and the J gene lost 4 bases, with 13 bases spanning the gap. Per the germline V gene, CDR1 is SQVTM and CDR2 is ANQGSEA. CDR3 length: 15 amino acids. The CDR3 DNA follows: TGCAGCGTTGAAGACGGGACAAGGTTTTACAATGAGCAGTTCTTC. It is translated as CSVEDGTRFYNEQFF.